This T cell receptor beta chain was profiled in a study of neurological immune-mediated disorders. Healthy controls consisted of blood bank volunteers in Maryland, USA. The unsorted libraries had their origin in 2 million PBMCs stored at -80 C. As for the cDNA, it was generated by 5'RACE with 10-nucleotide random UMIs. TCRdb reanalysed the 5' RACE reads using MiXCR and keeps one entry per CDR3 protein. This table has approximately 87,000 distinct CDR3 sequences, approximately 14% appearing once. CDR1 and CDR2 (germline): SGDLS, YYNGEE. V was trimmed by 0 bases and J by 0 bases, leaving 12 bases between them. The CDR3 has 16 residues.

Sequencing was carried out using PBMCs. The chain carries TRBV9 and TRBJ1-1; a possible D gene is TRBD1 (5 bases). The receptor comes from a woman aged 45-59 years in good health. CDR3 sequence: CASSVVSGYLNTEAFF. DNA of the CDR3: TGTGCCAGCAGCGTAGTGTCAGGGTATTTGAACACTGAAGCTTTCTTT.